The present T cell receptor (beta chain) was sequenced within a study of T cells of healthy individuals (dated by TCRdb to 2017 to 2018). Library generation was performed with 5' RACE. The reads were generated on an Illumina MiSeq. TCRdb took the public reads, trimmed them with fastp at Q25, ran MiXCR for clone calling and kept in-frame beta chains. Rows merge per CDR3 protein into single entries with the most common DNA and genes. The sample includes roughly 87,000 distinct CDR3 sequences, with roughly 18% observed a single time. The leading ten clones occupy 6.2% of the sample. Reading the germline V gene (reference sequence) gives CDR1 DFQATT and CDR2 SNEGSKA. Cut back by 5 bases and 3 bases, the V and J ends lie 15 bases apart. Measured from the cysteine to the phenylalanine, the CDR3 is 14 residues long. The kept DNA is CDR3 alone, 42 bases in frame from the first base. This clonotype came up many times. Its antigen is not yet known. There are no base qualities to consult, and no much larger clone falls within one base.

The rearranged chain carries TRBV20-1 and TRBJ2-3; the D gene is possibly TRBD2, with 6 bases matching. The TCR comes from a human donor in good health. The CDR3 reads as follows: CSAAGPPGTDTQYF. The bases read TGCAGTGCTGCGGGACCGCCTGGTACAGATACGCAGTATTTT.